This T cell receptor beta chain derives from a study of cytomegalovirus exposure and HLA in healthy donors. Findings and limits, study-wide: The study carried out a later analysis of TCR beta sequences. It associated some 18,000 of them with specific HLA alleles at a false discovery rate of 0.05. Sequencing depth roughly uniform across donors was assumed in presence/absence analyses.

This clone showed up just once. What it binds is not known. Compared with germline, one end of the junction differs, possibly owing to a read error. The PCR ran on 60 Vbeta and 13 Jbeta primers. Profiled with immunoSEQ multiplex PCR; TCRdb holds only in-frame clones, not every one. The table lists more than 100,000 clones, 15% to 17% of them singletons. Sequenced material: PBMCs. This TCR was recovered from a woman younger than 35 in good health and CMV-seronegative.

The CDR3 region is CASSPSVGYDTGELFF. The CDR3 coding sequence is TGTGCTAGCAGCCCTAGCGTAGGGTATGACACCGGGGAGCTGTTTTTT. This chain links TRBV7-7 with TRBJ2-2; tentative D call: TRBD2 (6 bases). CDR1 and CDR2 (germline): SSHAT, FNYEAQ (reference sequence). The CDR3 extends over 16 amino acids.